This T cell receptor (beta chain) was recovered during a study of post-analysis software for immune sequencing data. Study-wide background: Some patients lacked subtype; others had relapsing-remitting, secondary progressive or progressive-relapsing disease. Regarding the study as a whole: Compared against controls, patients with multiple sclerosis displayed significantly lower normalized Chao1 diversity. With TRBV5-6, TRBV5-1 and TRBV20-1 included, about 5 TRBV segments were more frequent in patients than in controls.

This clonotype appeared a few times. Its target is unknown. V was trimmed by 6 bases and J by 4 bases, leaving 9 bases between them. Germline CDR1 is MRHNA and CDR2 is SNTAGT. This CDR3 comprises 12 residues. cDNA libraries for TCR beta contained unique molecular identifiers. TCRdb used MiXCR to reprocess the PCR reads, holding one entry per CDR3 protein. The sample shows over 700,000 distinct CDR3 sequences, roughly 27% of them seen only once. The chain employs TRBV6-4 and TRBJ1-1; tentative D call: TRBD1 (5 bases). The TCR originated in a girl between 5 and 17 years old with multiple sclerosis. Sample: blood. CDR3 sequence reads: CASRDTGTEAFF. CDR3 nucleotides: TGTGCCAGCAGGGACACAGGCACTGAAGCTTTCTTT.